This record looks at one TCR beta chain sequence and its context. What it binds is unknown. These data are taken from a study of OX40 agonist ivuxolimab in advanced cancers. Clones were read by immunoSEQ multiplex PCR, and TCRdb kept only the in-frame ones, dropping some. The sample shows about 40,000 clones, approximately 81% of them seen only once. Overall study results and limits: The study observed clonal expansion of CD4+ and CD8+ blood T cells by week 6 at 0.1 to 3.0 mg/kg.

Trimming took off 4 bases at V and 3 bases at J, with 9 bases between the two ends. CDR1 and CDR2 from the germline V gene are LNHDA and SQIVND (reference sequence). The CDR3 is 13 residues long. The chain couples TRBV19 to TRBJ1-2, with D unclear. Sequences were derived from CD4+ or CD8+ T cells sorted from blood, sampled in a trial of the OX40 agonist ivuxolimab. The clonotype originates from an adult with an advanced solid tumor such as melanoma, head and neck, liver or kidney cancer. CDR3 in DNA: TGTGCCAGTAGTACCGACACTTACTATGGCTACACCTTC. Translation gives CASSTDTYYGYTF.